These 20 T cell receptor beta chains were sequenced from one sample in a study of vaccination effects on CD4 cells after COVID-19. No antigen has been identified for these receptors. Repertoires were generated with immunoSEQ multiplex PCR, while TCRdb's copy carries only in-frame clones and drops some. Here the sample spans 15,000 to 20,000 clones, about 80% being singletons. In the ViraFEST assay, antigen-specific CD4+ clonotypes were identified by expansion after peptide-pool stimulation. Upon completion of about 10 days in culture, CD4+ T cells were isolated. The person had PCR-confirmed SARS-CoV-2 infection between March and December 2020. BNT162b2 vaccine or mRNA-1273 vaccine was given to participants in two doses. The material sequenced was CD4+ T cells from PBMCs cultured with SARS-CoV-2 spike peptides, taken after COVID-19 vaccination. The receptors here all came from a human donor who had a prior SARS-CoV-2 infection.

The genes are TRBV7-2 and TRBJ2-5; D is undetermined. CDR1 and CDR2 (germline): SGHTA, FQGNSA. Trimming cost V 1 base and J 4 bases, with 4 bases left between them. This CDR3 is built from 12 residues. The CDR3 here is CASSLDRETQYF. DNA of the CDR3: TGTGCCAGCAGCTTAGATCGAGAGACCCAGTACTTC.

The chain uses TRBV30 and TRBJ2-7; 8 bases are a match to TRBD2. The length of the CDR3 is 17 residues. Trimming took 5 bases from V and 6 from J; bases not matched to a gene: 21. Germline V gene lookup returns CDR1 GTSNPN and CDR2 SVGIG (reference sequence). Here the CDR3 reads CAWQRISGMSQGSEQYF. The CDR3 DNA is TGTGCCTGGCAACGGATTAGCGGGATGTCCCAGGGCTCCGAGCAGTACTTC.

V is TRBV7-9 and J is TRBJ1-2; no reliable D call. Germline lookup yields CDR1 SEHNR and CDR2 FQNEAQ (reference sequence). The CDR3 has 14 amino acids. Trimming took 3 bases from V and 6 from J, leaving 14 bases between them. The CDR3 region is CASSFASLGNGYTF. CDR3 sequence (DNA): TGTGCCAGCAGCTTTGCGTCTCTTGGAAATGGCTACACCTTC.

This clone appeared a few times. The chain combines TRBV6-6 with TRBJ1-3; D gene uncertain. V was trimmed by 6 bases and J by 4 bases, leaving 16 bases between them. In germline, CDR1 is MNHNY, CDR2 SVGAGI (reference sequence). The CDR3 extends over 15 amino acids. The CDR3 DNA sequence: TGTGCCAGCAGCGGAACACAAACGTCCGGAAACACCATATATTTT. Its translation: CASSGTQTSGNTIYF.

For the CDR3, the DNA is TGTGCCACCAGTGCCGCCCTTGGTAGCGGGATTCAGTATTTT. It is translated as CATSAALGSGIQYF. The chain uses TRBV24-1 and TRBJ2-3; TRBD2 matches 8 bases. J lost 12 bases, V lost 5 bases, and 12 bases had no gene match. Per germline, CDR1 KGHDR and CDR2 SFDVKD. The CDR3 extends over 14 amino acids.

Worth noting for this clone: One end of the junction is discordant with germline, which a read error may explain. V is TRBV27 and J is TRBJ2-2; 7 bases are a match to TRBD1. Germline CDR1 is MNHEY and CDR2 is SMNVEV (reference sequence). This CDR3 has 14 amino acids. The CDR3 loop reads CASRLYRGAGELFF. CDR3 nucleotide sequence: TGTGCCAGCAGGTTATACAGGGGAGCCGGGGAGCTGTTTTTT.

The V gene is TRBV6-5, the J gene TRBJ1-3; D uncertain. Germline V gene lookup returns CDR1 MNHEY and CDR2 SVGAGI. The CDR3 contains 13 residues. V lost 6 bases and J 0 bases, leaving 6 bases between the germline ends. CDR3 region: CASRPYSGNTIYF. For the CDR3, the DNA is TGTGCCAGCAGACCTTACTCTGGAAACACCATATATTTT.

V gene TRBV6-5 combines with J gene TRBJ2-6; D may be TRBD1 (6 bases). V dropped 7 bases and J dropped 1 base, with 11 bases sitting between them. Per the germline V gene, CDR1 is MNHEY and CDR2 is SVGAGI. The length of the CDR3 is 15 residues. DNA of the CDR3: TGTGCCAGCAAAGTCACAGGGTCTGGGGCCAACGTCCTGACTTTC. This codes for CASKVTGSGANVLTF.

This chain links TRBV2 with TRBJ2-2, with D possibly being TRBD2 (5 bases). Germline V gene sequence: CDR1 SNHLY, CDR2 FYNNEI. The CDR3 is 14 residues long. V lost 6 bases to trimming and J lost 1 base, with 9 bases between them. The CDR3 is CASRTRGNTGELFF. The CDR3 DNA sequence: TGTGCCAGCAGGACACGGGGGAACACCGGGGAGCTGTTTTTT.

This clone was counted a few times. The rearrangement joins TRBV29-1 to TRBJ2-3; a possible D gene is TRBD2 (5 bases). CDR3 length: 14 amino acids. Germline V gene data show CDR1 as SQVTM and CDR2 as ANQGSEA. The V and J ends lost 4 bases and 1 base respectively, with 12 bases between them. The CDR3 is CSVGPSGGTDTQYF. CDR3 nucleotides: TGCAGCGTTGGACCGAGCGGAGGCACAGATACGCAGTATTTT.

The V call is TRBV18, the J call TRBJ2-3; D is unresolved. The V end was cut by 2 bases, the J end by 6 bases, with 6 bases between. This CDR3 contains 12 residues. Germline values: CDR1 KGHSH, CDR2 LQKENI. CDR3 loop: CASSPNRDTQYF. The CDR3 bases are TGTGCCAGCTCACCAAACCGGGATACGCAGTATTTT.

This rearrangement joins TRBV5-4 to TRBJ1-1; TRBD1 aligns across 7 bases. The CDR3 is 13 amino acids. Germline V lookup: CDR1 SGHNT, CDR2 YYREEE (reference sequence). The junction had 3 bases not matched to a gene; V was cut back by 2 bases and J by 5 bases. The CDR3 bases are TGTGCCAGCAGCTTTGACAGGGATACTGAAGCTTTCTTT. This translates into CASSFDRDTEAFF.

This rearrangement joins TRBV10-3 to TRBJ2-5; 12 bases are a match to TRBD2. The CDR3 has 19 residues. J was trimmed by 2 bases and V by 2 bases; bases with no gene match: 12. Germline V lookup: CDR1 ENHRY, CDR2 SYGVKD. The CDR3 spells CAISELSLAGGRGQETQYF. The CDR3 DNA sequence: TGTGCCATCAGTGAGCTTTCTCTAGCGGGGGGGCGAGGGCAAGAGACCCAGTACTTC.

This rearrangement joins TRBV7-2 to TRBJ1-6; D is uncertain. V lost 2 bases, J lost 1 base, and 0 bases lay in between. The CDR3 runs to 13 residues. The germline V gene encodes CDR1 SGHTA and CDR2 FQGNSA. The CDR3 sequence is CASSLSYNSPLHF. In DNA form, the CDR3 reads TGTGCCAGCAGCTTATCCTATAATTCACCCCTCCACTTT.

The chain joins TRBV5-6 to TRBJ2-3; TRBD2 matches 8 bases. Germline CDR1 SGHDT, CDR2 YYEEEE. This CDR3 has 14 amino acids. Germline trimming cut 7 bases from V and 1 base from J; bases unmatched to any gene: 5. The CDR3 loop is CASRRGGGTDTQYF. The CDR3, as DNA: TGTGCCAGCCGTCGGGGGGGCGGCACAGATACGCAGTATTTT.

The genes are TRBV6-5 and TRBJ2-1, with TRBD2 matching 9 bases. The germline V gene encodes CDR1 MNHEY and CDR2 SVGAGI. Germline trimming cut 2 bases from V and 8 bases from J; bases unmatched to any gene: 7. The CDR3 is 15 residues long. CDR3 sequence reads: CASSYTAGGPYEQFF. Here the CDR3 DNA reads TGTGCCAGCAGTTACACCGCGGGGGGGCCCTATGAGCAGTTCTTC.

This clone came up a few times. The V gene is TRBV5-1, the J gene TRBJ2-1, with D unresolved. CDR1 and CDR2 (germline): SGHRS, YFSETQ. V shed 0 bases and J shed 4 bases, with 11 bases lying between them. The CDR3 loop spans 15 amino acids. The CDR3 region has the DNA TGCGCCAGCAGCTTGGGGTCTGGCGAATACAATGAGCAGTTCTTC. Encoded protein: CASSLGSGEYNEQFF. The full variable domain, in which reference TRBV5-1 and TRBJ2-1 provide the parts outside the CDR3, is KAGVTQTPRYLIKTRGQQVTLSCSPISGHRSVSWYQQTPGQGLQFLFEYFSETQRNKGNFPGRFSGRQFSNSRSEMNVSTLELGDSALYLCASSLGSGEYNEQFFGPGTRLTVL.

The V gene is TRBV21-1, the J gene TRBJ2-7; TRBD2, the table's D call, lacks a check against the DNA. TRBV21-1 is classified as a pseudogene. This CDR3 region has 16 residues. CDR3 protein: CASSKGAGLAAGEQYF. The CDR3 nucleotides read TGTGCCAGCAGCAAAGGAGCAGGACTAGCTGCGGGAGAGCAGTACTTC.

The chain has TRBV2 and TRBJ2-7; tentatively, D is TRBD2 (5 bases). This CDR3 comprises 12 residues. Trimming took 3 bases from V and 3 from J, leaving 6 bases between them. The germline CDR1 and CDR2 sequences are SNHLY and FYNNEI. CDR3 sequence (DNA): TGTGCCAGCAGTGAGGACTTCTACGAGCAGTACTTC. Its protein product is CASSEDFYEQYF.

V and J are TRBV11-2 and TRBJ1-1; tentative D call: TRBD1 (5 bases). The V end was cut by 0 bases, the J end by 0 bases, with 20 bases between. Germline V gene sequence: CDR1 SGHAT, CDR2 FQNNGV. The CDR3 is 19 amino acids. In DNA, the CDR3 is TGTGCCAGCAGCTTAGATCCTCTGAAGGCAGGGAGGTTGAACACTGAAGCTTTCTTT. Its translation: CASSLDPLKAGRLNTEAFF.